The sequence of this T cell receptor (beta chain) was determined in a study of shared clonotypes between healthy human individuals. Note on this clone: A much larger clonotype is one base distant, so this may be a read error.

Every donor was a Caucasian adult from Nashville, Tennessee. Genomic DNA, for the unsorted samples, came from 80 million to 100 million PBMCs. Deep-level assay runs were performed. Several immunoSEQ plates held equal portions of the genomic DNA taken from each subset. Clones were sequenced by immunoSEQ multiplex PCR, and TCRdb holds only the in-frame ones, with some missing. The table lists about 490,000 clones, less than 80% of them singletons. Germline-derived CDR1 and CDR2 are SGHVS and FQNEAQ. The CDR3 loop spans 19 amino acids. The V gene is TRBV7-8, the J gene TRBJ2-5; TRBD1 matches at 8 bases. The DNA matches TRBJ2-7 better at its end, which makes the J call doubtful. The source is a woman aged 40 to 50 in good health. Some clones in this sample may be carry-over from other donors' samples. Sequencing input: PBMCs. CDR3 coding DNA: TGTGCCAGCAGCTTAGCGGTGAGAACAGGGGGACTGGGGTCCTACGAGCAGTACTTC. Protein sequence: CASSLAVRTGGLGSYEQYF.